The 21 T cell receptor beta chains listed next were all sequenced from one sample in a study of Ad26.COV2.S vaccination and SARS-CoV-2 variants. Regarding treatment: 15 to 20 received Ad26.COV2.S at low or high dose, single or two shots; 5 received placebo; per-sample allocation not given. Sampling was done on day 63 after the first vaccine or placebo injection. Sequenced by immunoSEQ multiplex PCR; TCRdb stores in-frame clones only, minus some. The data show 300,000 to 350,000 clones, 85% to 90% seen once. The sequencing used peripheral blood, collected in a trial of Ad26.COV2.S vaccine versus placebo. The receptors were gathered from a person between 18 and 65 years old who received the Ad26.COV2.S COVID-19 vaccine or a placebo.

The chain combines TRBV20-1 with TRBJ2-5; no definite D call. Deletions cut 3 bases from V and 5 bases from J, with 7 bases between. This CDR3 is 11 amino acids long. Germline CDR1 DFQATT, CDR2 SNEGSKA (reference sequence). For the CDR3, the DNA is TGCAGTGCTAGGGGTCTTGAGACCCAGTACTTC. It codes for CSARGLETQYF.

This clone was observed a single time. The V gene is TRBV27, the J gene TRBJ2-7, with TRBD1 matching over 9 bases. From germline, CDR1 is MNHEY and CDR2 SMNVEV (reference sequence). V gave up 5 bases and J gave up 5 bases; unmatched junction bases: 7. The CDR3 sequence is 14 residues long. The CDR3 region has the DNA TGTGCCAGCAGTGTGGGACAGGGAAGGGACGAGCAGTACTTC. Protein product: CASSVGQGRDEQYF.

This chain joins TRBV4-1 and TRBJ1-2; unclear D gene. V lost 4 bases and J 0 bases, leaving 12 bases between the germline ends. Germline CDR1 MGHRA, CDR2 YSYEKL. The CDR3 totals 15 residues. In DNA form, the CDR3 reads TGCGCCAGCAGCCCAGTTGGAATTGCTAACTATGGCTACACCTTC. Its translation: CASSPVGIANYGYTF.

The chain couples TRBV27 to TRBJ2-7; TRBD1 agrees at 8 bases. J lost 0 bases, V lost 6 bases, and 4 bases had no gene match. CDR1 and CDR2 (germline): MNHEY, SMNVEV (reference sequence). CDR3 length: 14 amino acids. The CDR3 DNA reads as TGTGCCAGCAGCACCGACAGGGGCTCCTACGAGCAGTACTTC. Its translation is CASSTDRGSYEQYF.

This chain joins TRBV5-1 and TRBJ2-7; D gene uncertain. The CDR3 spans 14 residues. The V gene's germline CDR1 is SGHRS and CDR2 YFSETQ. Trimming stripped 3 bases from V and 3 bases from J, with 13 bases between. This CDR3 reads CASSSDAPGYEQYF. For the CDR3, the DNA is TGCGCCAGCAGCTCCGACGCACCCGGCTACGAGCAGTACTTC.

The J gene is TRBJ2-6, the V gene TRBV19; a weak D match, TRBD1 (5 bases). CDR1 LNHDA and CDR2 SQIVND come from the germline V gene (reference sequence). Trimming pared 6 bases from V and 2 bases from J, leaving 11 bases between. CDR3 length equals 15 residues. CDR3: CASSLREAGANVLTF. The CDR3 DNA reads TGTGCCAGTAGCCTCAGGGAAGCTGGGGCCAACGTCCTGACTTTC.

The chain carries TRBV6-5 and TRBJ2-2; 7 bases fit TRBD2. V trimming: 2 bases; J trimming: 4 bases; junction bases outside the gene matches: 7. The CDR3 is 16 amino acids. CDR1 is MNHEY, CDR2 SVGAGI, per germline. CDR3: CASSYGRELSTGELFF. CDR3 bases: TGTGCCAGCAGTTACGGGCGGGAGTTGAGCACCGGGGAGCTGTTTTTT.

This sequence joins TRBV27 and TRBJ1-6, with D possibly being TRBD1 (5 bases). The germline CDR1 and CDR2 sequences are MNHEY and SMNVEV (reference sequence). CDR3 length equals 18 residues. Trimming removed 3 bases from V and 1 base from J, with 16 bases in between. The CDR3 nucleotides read TGTGCCAGCAGTTTTCGGGCAGGGACCCTTTCCTATAATTCACCCCTCCACTTT. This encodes CASSFRAGTLSYNSPLHF.

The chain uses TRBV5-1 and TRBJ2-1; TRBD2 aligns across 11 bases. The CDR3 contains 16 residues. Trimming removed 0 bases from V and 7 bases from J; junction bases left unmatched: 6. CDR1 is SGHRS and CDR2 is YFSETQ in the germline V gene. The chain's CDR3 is CASSLVLAGDRNEQFF. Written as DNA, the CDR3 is TGCGCCAGCAGCTTGGTACTAGCGGGAGATCGGAATGAGCAGTTCTTC.

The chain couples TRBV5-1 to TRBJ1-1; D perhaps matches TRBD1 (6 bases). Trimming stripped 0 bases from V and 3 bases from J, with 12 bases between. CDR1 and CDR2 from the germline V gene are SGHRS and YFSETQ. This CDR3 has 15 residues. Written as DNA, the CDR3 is TGCGCCAGCAGCTTGGCCGGGGGGCATGACACTGAAGCTTTCTTT. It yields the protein CASSLAGGHDTEAFF.

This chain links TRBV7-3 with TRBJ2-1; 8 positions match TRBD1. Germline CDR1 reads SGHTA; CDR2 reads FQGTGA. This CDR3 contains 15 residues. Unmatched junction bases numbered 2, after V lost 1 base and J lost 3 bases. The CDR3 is CASSLRGQDYNEQFF. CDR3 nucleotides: TGTGCCAGCAGCTTAAGGGGACAGGACTACAATGAGCAGTTCTTC.

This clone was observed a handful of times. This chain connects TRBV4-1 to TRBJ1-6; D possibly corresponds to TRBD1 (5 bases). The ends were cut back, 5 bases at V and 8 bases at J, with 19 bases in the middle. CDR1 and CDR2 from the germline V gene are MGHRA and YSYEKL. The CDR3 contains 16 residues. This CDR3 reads CASSNSPGRNDSPLHF. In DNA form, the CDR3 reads TGCGCCAGCAGCAACTCACCGGGACGGAATGATTCACCCCTCCACTTT.

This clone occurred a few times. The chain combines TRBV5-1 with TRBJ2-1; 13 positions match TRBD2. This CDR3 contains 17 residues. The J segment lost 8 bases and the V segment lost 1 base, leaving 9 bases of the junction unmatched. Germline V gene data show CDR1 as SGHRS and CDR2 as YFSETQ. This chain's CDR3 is CASSLPFTSGRADEQFF. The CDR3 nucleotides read TGCGCCAGCAGCTTGCCCTTTACTAGCGGGAGGGCCGATGAGCAGTTCTTC.

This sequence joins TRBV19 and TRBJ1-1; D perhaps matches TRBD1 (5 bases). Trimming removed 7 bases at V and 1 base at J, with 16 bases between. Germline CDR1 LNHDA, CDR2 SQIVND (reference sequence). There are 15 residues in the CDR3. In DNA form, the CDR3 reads TGTGCCAGTACCCTGGGGGTCGCAGGGAACACTGAAGCTTTCTTT. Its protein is CASTLGVAGNTEAFF.

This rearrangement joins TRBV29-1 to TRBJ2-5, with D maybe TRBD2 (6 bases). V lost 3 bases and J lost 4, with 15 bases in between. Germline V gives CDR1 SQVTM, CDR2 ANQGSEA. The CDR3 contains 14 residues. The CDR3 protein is CSVEAGYQRETQYF. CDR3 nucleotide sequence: TGCAGCGTTGAGGCGGGATACCAGAGAGAGACCCAGTACTTC.

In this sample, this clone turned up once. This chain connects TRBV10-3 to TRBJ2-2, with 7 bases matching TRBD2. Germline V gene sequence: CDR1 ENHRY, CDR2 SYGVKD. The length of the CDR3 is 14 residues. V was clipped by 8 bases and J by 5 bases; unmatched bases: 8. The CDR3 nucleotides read TGTGCCATCGCATCTAGCGGAAAAACCGGGGAGCTGTTTTTT. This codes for CAIASSGKTGELFF.

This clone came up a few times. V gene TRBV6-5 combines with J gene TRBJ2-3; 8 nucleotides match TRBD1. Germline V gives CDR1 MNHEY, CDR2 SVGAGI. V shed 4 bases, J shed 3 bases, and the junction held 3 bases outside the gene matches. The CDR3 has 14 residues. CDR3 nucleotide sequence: TGTGCCAGCAGTTCGGGACAGGAGACAGATACGCAGTATTTT. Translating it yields CASSSGQETDTQYF.

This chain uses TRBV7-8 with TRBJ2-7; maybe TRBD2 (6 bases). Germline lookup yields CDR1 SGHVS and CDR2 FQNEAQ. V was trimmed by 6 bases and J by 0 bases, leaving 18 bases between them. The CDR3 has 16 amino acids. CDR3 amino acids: CASSLTGLPSSYEQYF. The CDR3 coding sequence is TGTGCCAGCAGTTTGACGGGACTCCCGAGCTCCTACGAGCAGTACTTC.

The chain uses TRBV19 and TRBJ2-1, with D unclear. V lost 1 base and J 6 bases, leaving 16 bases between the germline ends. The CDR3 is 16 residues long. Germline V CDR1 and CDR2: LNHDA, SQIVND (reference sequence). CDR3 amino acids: CASSIVGQTKINEQFF. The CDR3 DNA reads TGTGCCAGTAGTATAGTTGGGCAAACAAAGATCAATGAGCAGTTCTTC.

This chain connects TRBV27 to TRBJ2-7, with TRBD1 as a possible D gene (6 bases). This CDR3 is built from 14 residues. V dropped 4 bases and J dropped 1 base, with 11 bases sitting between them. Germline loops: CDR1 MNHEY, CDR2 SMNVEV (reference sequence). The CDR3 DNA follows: TGTGCCAGCAGTTCCTGGACAGAGTCCTACGAGCAGTACTTC. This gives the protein CASSSWTESYEQYF.

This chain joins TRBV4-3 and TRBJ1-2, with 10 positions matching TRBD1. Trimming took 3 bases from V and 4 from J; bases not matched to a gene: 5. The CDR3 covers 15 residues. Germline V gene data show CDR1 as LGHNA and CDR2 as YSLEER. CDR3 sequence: CASSHGQGVPYGYTF. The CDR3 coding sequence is TGCGCCAGCAGCCACGGACAGGGGGTCCCCTATGGCTACACCTTC.